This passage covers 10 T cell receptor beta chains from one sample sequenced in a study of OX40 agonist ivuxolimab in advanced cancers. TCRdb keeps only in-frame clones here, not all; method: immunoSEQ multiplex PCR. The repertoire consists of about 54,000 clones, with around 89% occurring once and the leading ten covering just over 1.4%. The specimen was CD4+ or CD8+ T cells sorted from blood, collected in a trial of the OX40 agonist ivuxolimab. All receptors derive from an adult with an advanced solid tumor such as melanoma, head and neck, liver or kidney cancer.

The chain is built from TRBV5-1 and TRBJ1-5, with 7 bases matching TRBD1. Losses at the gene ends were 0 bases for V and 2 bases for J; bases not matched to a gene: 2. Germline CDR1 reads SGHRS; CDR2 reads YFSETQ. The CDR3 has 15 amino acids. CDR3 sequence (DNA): TGCGCCAGCAGCTTGGGGACAGGACGCAATCAGCCCCAGCATTTT. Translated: CASSLGTGRNQPQHF.

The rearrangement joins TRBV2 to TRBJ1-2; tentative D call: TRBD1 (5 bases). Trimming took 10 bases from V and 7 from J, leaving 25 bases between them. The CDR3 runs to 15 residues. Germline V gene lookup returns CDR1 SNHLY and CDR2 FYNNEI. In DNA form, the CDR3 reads TGTGCCACTCAAGACTTCAGGGAAGAGGCCGGTGGCTACACCTTC. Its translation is CATQDFREEAGGYTF.

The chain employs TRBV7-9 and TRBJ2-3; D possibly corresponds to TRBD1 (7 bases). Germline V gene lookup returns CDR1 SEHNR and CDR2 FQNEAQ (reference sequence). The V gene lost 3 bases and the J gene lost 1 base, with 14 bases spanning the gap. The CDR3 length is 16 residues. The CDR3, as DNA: TGTGCCAGCAGCTTCGGAGGGGGCTCTGGCACAGATACGCAGTATTTT. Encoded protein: CASSFGGGSGTDTQYF.

The CDR3 here is CASSVGPAESDTQYF. The CDR3, as DNA: TGTGCCAGCAGCGTAGGGCCAGCGGAGTCAGATACGCAGTATTTT. V is TRBV9 and J is TRBJ2-3; possibly TRBD2 for D (5 bases). V dropped 0 bases and J dropped 4 bases, with 12 bases sitting between them. The length of the CDR3 is 15 residues. Per germline, CDR1 SGDLS and CDR2 YYNGEE.

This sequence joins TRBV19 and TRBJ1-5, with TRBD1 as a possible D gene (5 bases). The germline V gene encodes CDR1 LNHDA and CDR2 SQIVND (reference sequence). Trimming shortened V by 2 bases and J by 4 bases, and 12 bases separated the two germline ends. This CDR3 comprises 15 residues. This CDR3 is CASSINPRGNQPQHF. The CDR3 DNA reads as TGTGCCAGTAGTATAAACCCCCGGGGGAATCAGCCCCAGCATTTT.

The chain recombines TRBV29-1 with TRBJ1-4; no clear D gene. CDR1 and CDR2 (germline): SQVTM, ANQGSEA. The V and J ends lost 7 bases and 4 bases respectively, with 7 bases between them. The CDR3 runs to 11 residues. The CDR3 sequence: CSADDNEKLFF. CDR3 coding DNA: TGCAGCGCGGACGATAATGAAAAACTGTTTTTT.

The CDR3 here is CASSLRGSVEETQYF. CDR3 coding DNA: TGTGCCAGCAGCTTAAGAGGGTCAGTGGAAGAGACCCAGTACTTC. The chain uses TRBV7-9 and TRBJ2-5; perhaps TRBD2 as D (5 bases). CDR3 length: 15 amino acids. Trimming took off 2 bases at V and 3 bases at J, with 13 bases between the two ends. Germline loops: CDR1 SEHNR, CDR2 FQNEAQ (reference sequence).

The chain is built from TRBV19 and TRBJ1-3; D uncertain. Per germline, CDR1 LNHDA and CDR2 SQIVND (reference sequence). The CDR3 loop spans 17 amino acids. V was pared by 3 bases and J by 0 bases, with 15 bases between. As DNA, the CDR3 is TGTGCCAGTAGTATCCCCACCACAAGAAACTCTGGAAACACCATATATTTT. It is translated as CASSIPTTRNSGNTIYF.

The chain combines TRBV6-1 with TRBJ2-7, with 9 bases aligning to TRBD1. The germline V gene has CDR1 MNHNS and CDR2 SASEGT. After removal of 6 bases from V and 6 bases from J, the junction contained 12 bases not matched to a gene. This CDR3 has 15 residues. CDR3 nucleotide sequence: TGTGCCAGCAGACTTTCACAGGGGGCGGAAGGCGAGCAGTACTTC. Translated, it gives CASRLSQGAEGEQYF.

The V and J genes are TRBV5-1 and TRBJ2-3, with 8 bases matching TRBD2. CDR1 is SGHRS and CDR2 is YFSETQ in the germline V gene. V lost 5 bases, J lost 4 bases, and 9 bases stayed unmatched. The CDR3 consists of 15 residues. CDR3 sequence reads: CASRERERWADTQYF. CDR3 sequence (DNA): TGCGCCAGCAGAGAGCGGGAGAGGTGGGCAGATACGCAGTATTTT.